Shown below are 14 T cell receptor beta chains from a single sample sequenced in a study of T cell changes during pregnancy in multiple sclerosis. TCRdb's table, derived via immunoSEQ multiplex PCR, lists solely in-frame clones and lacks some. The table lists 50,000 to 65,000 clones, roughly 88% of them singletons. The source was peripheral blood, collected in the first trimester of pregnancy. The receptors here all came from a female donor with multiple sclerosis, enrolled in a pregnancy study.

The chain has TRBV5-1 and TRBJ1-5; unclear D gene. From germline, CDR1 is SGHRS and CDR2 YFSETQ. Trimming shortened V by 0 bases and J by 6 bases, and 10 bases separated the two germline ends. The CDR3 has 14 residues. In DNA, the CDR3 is TGCGCCAGCAGCTTGGCGGCGGGAACTCAGCCCCAGCATTTT. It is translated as CASSLAAGTQPQHF.

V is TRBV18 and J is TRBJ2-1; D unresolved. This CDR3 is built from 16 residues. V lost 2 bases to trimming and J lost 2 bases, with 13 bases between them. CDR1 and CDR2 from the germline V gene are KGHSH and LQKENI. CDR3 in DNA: TGTGCCAGCTCACCAACTCAGGTGATCACCTACAATGAGCAGTTCTTC. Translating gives CASSPTQVITYNEQFF.

The CDR3 DNA reads TGTGCCAGCAGTTTATTGCGGCGAGTCACCACAGATACGCAGTATTTT. This codes for CASSLLRRVTTDTQYF. The V gene is TRBV28, the J gene TRBJ2-3, with D unresolved. This CDR3 region has 16 residues. Per germline, CDR1 MDHEN and CDR2 SYDVKM. V was pared by 1 base and J by 2 bases, with 13 bases between.

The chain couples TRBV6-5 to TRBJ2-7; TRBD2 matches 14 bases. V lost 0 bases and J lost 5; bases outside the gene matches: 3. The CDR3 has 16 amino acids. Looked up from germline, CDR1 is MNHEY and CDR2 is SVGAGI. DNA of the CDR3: TGTGCCAGCAGTTACTCGGGACTAGCGGGAGTCCACGAGCAGTACTTC. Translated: CASSYSGLAGVHEQYF.

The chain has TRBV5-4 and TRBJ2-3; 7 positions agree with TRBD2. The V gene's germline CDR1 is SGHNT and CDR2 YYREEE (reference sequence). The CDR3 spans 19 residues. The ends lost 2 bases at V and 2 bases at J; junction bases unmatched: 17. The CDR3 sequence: CASSFMGPFGGTITDTQYF. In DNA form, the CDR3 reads TGTGCCAGCAGCTTTATGGGTCCATTCGGAGGGACTATCACAGATACGCAGTATTTT.

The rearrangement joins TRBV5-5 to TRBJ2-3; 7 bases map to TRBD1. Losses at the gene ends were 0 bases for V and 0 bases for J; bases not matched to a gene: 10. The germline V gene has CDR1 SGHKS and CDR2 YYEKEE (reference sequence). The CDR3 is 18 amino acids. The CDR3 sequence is CASSLGRTGPYSTDTQYF. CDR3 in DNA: TGTGCCAGCAGCTTGGGTAGGACAGGCCCTTACAGCACAGATACGCAGTATTTT.

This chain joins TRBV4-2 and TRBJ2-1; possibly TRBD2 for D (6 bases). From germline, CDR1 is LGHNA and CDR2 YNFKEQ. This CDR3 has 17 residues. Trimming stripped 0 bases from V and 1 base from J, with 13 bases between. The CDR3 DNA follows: TGTGCCAGCAGCCAAGAGGCAGGGACTGAATCCTACAATGAGCAGTTCTTC. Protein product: CASSQEAGTESYNEQFF.

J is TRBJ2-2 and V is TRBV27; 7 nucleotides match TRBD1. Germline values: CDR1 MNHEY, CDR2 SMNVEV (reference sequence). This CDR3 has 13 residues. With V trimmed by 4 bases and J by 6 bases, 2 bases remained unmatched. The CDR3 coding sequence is TGTGCCAGCAGTTCTCAGGGGGCCGGGGAGCTGTTTTTT. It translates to CASSSQGAGELFF.

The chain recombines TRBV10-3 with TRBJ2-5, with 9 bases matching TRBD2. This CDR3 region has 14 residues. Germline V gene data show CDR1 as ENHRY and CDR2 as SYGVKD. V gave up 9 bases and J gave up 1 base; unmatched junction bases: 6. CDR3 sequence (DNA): TGTGCCATACAGGCTAGCGGGGCCCAAGAGACCCAGTACTTC. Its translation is CAIQASGAQETQYF.

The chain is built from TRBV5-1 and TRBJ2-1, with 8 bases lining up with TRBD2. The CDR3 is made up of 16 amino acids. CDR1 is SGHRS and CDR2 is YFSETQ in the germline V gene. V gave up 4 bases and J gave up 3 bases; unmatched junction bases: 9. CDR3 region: CASSTRAGVGYNEQFF. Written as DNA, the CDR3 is TGCGCCAGCAGCACAAGAGCGGGGGTTGGCTACAATGAGCAGTTCTTC.

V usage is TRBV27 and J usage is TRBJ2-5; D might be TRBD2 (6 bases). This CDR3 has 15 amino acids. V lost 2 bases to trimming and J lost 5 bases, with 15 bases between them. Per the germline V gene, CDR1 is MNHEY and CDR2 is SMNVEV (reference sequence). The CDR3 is CASSLRLGGFETQYF. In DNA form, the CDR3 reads TGTGCCAGCAGTTTAAGACTAGGCGGTTTCGAGACCCAGTACTTC.

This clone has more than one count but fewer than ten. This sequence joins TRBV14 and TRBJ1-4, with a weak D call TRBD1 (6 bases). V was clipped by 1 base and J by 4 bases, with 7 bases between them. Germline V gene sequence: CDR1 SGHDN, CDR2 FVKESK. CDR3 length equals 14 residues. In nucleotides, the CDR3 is TGTGCCAGCAGCCAAGGGACAGTTAATGAAAAACTGTTTTTT. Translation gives CASSQGTVNEKLFF. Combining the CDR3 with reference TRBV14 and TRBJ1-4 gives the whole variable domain EAGVTQFPSHSVIEKGQTVTLRCDPISGHDNLYWYRRVMGKEIKFLLHFVKESKQDESGMPNNRFLAERTGGTYSTLKVQPAELEDSGVYFCASSQGTVNEKLFFGSGTQLSVL.

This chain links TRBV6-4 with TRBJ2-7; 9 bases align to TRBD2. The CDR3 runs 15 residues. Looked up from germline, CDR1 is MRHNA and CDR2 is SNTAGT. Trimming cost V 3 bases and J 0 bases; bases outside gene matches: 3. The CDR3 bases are TGTGCCAGCAGTGAACTAGCGGGTGGCTCCTACGAGCAGTACTTC. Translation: CASSELAGGSYEQYF.

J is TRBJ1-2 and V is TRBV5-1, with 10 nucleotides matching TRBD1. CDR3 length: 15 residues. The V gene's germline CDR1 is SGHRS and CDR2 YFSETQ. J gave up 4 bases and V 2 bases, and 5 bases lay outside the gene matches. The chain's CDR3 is CASSFLGQGPYGYTF. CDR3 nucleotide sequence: TGCGCCAGCAGCTTTCTGGGACAGGGGCCCTATGGCTACACCTTC. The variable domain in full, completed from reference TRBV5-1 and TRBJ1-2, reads KAGVTQTPRYLIKTRGQQVTLSCSPISGHRSVSWYQQTPGQGLQFLFEYFSETQRNKGNFPGRFSGRQFSNSRSEMNVSTLELGDSALYLCASSFLGQGPYGYTFGSGTRLTVV.